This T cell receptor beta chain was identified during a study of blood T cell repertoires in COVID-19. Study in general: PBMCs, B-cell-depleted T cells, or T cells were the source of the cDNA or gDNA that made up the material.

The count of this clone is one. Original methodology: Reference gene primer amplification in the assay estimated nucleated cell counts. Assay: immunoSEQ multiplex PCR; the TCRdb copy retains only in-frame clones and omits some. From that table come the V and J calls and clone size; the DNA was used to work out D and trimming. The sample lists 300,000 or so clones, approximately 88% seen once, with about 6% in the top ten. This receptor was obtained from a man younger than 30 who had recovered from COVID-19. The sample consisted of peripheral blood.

The CDR3 coding sequence is TGTGCCAGCAGCTTAACCCCCCGGGGGGGGGAAAAGAGCAATCAGCCCCAGCATTTT. This translates into CASSLTPRGGEKSNQPQHF. The chain is built from TRBV5-5 and TRBJ1-5; D might be TRBD1 (5 bases). V was trimmed by 2 bases and J by 1 base, leaving 22 bases between them. CDR3 length: 19 residues. Germline V CDR1 and CDR2: SGHKS, YYEKEE (reference sequence).